Listed below are T cell receptor beta chains from one sample, sequenced in a study of blood T cell repertoires in COVID-19. Measured with immunoSEQ multiplex PCR; TCRdb has only the in-frame clones, and not every one. The sample has 95,000 to 100,000 clones; under 90% are singletons. Sequencing was performed on peripheral blood. All receptors come from a human donor in a cohort sampled during active COVID-19. Both conserved end residues are part of each CDR3. D genes are given only for firm matches. Clone size is not always given. Where it is, it says once, few, many or a class for expanded clones.

TRBJ1-5	NA	TRBV4-1	NA	CASSQDPQTSRVSNQPQHF	TGCGCCAGCAGCCAAGATCCTCAAACTAGTAGGGTTAGCAATCAGCCCCAGCATTTT
TRBJ2-1	TRBD1	TRBV7-8	few	CASSRSLGQVLYNEQFF	TGTGCCAGCAGCCGTAGCCTGGGACAGGTCCTCTACAATGAGCAGTTCTTC
TRBJ2-5	TRBD2	TRBV19	NA	CASRGGIFQETQYF	TGTGCCAGTAGGGGGGGGATTTTCCAAGAGACCCAGTACTTC
TRBJ2-2	NA	TRBV27	NA	CASSFTNTGELFF	TGTGCCAGCAGTTTCACGAACACCGGGGAGCTGTTTTTT
TRBJ2-1	TRBD2	TRBV5-1	once	CASSLGPGLANPNSNLNEQFF	TGCGCCAGCAGCTTGGGACCGGGACTAGCGAATCCGAATTCGAATTTAAATGAGCAGTTCTTC
TRBJ2-1	TRBD2	TRBV7-3	NA	CASSPRTSAYNEQFF	TGTGCCAGCAGCCCTCGGACTAGCGCCTACAATGAGCAGTTCTTC
TRBJ1-1	NA	TRBV18	NA	CASSPTNTEAFF	TGTGCCAGCTCACCAACTAACACTGAAGCTTTCTTT
TRBJ1-1	NA	TRBV7-9	NA	CASSLGSMNTEAFF	TGTGCCAGCAGCCTAGGGAGTATGAACACTGAAGCTTTCTTT
TRBJ2-7	TRBD2	TRBV11-2	NA	CASSSPRGAYEQYF	TGTGCCAGCAGTTCTCCCCGGGGGGCCTACGAGCAGTACTTC
TRBJ2-7	NA	TRBV6-2/TRBV6-3	NA	CASSYLTHGIYEQYF	TGTGCCAGCAGTTACTTAACTCACGGGATCTACGAGCAGTACTTC
TRBJ2-7	TRBD1	TRBV2	NA	CASRRDSYYEQYF	TGTGCCAGCAGGAGGGACAGCTACTACGAGCAGTACTTC
TRBJ2-3	TRBD2	TRBV5-1	NA	CASSLRLAGGGDTQYF	TGCGCCAGCAGCTTGCGACTAGCGGGAGGAGGAGATACGCAGTATTTT
TRBJ1-4	NA	TRBV6-6	NA	CATLSTGRANEKLFF	TGTGCCACCCTGTCTACAGGGAGGGCTAATGAAAAACTGTTTTTT
TRBJ2-5	TRBD1	TRBV7-6	NA	CASSLDWSTGGRETQYF	TGTGCCAGCAGCTTAGACTGGTCGACAGGGGGGAGGGAGACCCAGTACTTC
TRBJ2-7	TRBD1	TRBV28	NA	CASSLRTGYEQYF	TGTGCCAGCAGTCTACGGACAGGCTACGAGCAGTACTTC
TRBJ1-2	NA	TRBV12-5	NA	CASGLSQVRAGYGYTF	TGTGCTAGTGGTTTGTCTCAGGTTCGGGCGGGCTATGGCTACACCTTC
TRBJ1-1	TRBD1	TRBV19	NA	CASSETGGAKTEAFF	TGTGCCAGTAGTGAGACAGGGGGCGCCAAGACTGAAGCTTTCTTT
TRBJ1-2	NA	TRBV6-5	NA	CASSYSPTGSYGYTF	TGTGCCAGCAGTTACTCGCCGACAGGTTCCTATGGCTACACCTTC
TRBJ2-2	NA	TRBV6-4	NA	CASSDTGGITGELFF	TGTGCCAGCAGTGACACCGGGGGTATCACCGGGGAGCTGTTTTTT
TRBJ1-4	NA	TRBV7-2	NA	CASSLLGGIGEKLFF	TGTGCCAGCAGCTTACTGGGGGGAATTGGCGAAAAACTGTTTTTT
TRBJ2-1	TRBD2	TRBV7-2	NA	CASSLSGGASEQFF	TGTGCCAGCAGCTTATCGGGGGGGGCAAGCGAGCAGTTCTTC
TRBJ1-2	NA	TRBV27	NA	CASIITPRDYGYTF	TGTGCCAGCATCATCACTCCCAGGGACTATGGCTACACCTTC
TRBJ1-4	NA	TRBV11-2	NA	CASSTRDEKLFF	TGTGCCAGCAGTACGAGGGATGAAAAACTGTTTTTT
TRBJ2-1	NA	TRBV3-1/TRBV3-2	NA	CASNRGGAEQFF	TGTGCCAGCAACCGTGGCGGGGCAGAGCAGTTCTTC
TRBJ2-2	NA	TRBV19	NA	CASSPGQLNTGELFF	TGTGCCAGTAGTCCCGGACAGCTGAACACCGGGGAGCTGTTTTTT
TRBJ1-4	NA	TRBV4-1	NA	CASSQRSLGSREKLFF	TGCGCCAGCAGCCAACGATCTTTGGGGAGTCGGGAAAAACTGTTTTTT
TRBJ2-2	TRBD1	TRBV11-3	NA	CASSFWTGPSAGELFF	TGTGCCAGCAGCTTTTGGACAGGACCATCCGCCGGGGAGCTGTTTTTT
TRBJ1-6	NA	TRBV27	NA	CASRGTSPNSPLHF	TGTGCCAGCAGGGGGACTTCCCCTAATTCACCCCTCCACTTT
TRBJ2-1	TRBD2	TRBV5-4	NA	CASSLLLAGGQGEQFF	TGTGCCAGCAGCTTGCTTCTAGCGGGGGGTCAGGGTGAGCAGTTCTTC
TRBJ2-2	NA	TRBV14	NA	CASSQPGQNTGELFF	TGTGCCAGCAGCCAACCGGGACAGAACACCGGGGAGCTGTTTTTT
TRBJ2-1	NA	TRBV6-5	once	CASSPGQVKRNEQFF	TGTGCCAGTTCTCCGGGACAAGTAAAGAGGAATGAGCAGTTCTTC
TRBJ2-7	TRBD2	TRBV18	NA	CASSPSLSGGAYEQYF	TGTGCCAGCTCACCAAGTCTTAGCGGGGGTGCCTACGAGCAGTACTTC
TRBJ1-2	NA	TRBV5-6	NA	CASSSRGTIGNYGYTF	TGTGCCAGCAGCTCCCGAGGGACAATCGGGAACTATGGCTACACCTTC
TRBJ1-1	NA	TRBV2	NA	CASNKQLSGTEAFF	TGTGCCAGCAACAAGCAACTATCGGGCACTGAAGCTTTCTTT
TRBJ2-1	TRBD2	TRBV2	NA	CASSDEGRVGNEQFF	TGTGCCAGCAGTGACGAGGGGAGGGTCGGCAATGAGCAGTTCTTC
TRBJ1-1	TRBD1	TRBV3-1/TRBV3-2	NA	CASRYRQGMNTEAFF	TGTGCCAGCCGGTATCGACAGGGGATGAACACTGAAGCTTTCTTT
TRBJ1-4	TRBD1	TRBV28	NA	CASSSYSGKPGQGGEKLFF	TGTGCCAGCAGTTCCTATTCGGGGAAGCCGGGACAGGGTGGTGAAAAACTGTTTTTT